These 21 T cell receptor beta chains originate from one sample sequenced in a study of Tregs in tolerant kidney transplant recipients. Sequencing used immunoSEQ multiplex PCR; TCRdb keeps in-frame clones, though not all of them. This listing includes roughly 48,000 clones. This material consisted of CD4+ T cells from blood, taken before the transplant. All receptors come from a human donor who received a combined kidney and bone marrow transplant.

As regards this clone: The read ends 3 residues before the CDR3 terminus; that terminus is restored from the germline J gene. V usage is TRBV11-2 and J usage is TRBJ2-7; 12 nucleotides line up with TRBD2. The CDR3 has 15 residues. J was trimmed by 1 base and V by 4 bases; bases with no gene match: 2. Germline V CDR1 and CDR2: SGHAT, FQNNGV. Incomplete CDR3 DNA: TGTGCCAGCAGCTCGACTAGCGGGGGATCCTACGAG. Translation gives CASSSTSGGSYE. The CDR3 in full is CASSSTSGGSYEQYF. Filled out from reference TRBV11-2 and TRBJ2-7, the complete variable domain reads EAGVAQSPRYKIIEKRQSVAFWCNPISGHATLYWYQQILGQGPKLLIQFQNNGVVDDSQLPKDRFSAERLKGVDSTLKIQPAKLEDSAVYLCASSSTSGGSYEQYFGPGTRLTVT.

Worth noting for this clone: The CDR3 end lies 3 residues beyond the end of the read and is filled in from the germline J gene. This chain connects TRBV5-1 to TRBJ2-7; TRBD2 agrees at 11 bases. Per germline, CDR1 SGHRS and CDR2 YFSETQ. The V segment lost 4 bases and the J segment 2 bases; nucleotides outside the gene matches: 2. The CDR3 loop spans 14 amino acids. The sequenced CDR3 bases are TGCGCCAGCAGCGGGACTAGCGGAACCTACGAG. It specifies CASSGTSGTYE. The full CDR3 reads CASSGTSGTYEQYF.

The CDR3 bases that were read are TGTGCCAGCTCACCAGCCTCCGGGACAAGTTACAATGAG. It translates to CASSPASGTSYNE. The entire CDR3 is CASSPASGTSYNEQFF. The chain joins TRBV18 to TRBJ2-1; TRBD1 is a possible D gene (6 bases). The read comes to an end 3 residues before the CDR3 does, leaving the germline J gene to fill in the end. The CDR3 covers 16 residues. The V end was cut by 2 bases, the J end by 4 bases, with 15 bases between. The germline V gene has CDR1 KGHSH and CDR2 LQKENI. The complete variable domain, with remaining parts taken from reference TRBV18 and TRBJ2-1, reads NAGVMQNPRHLVRRRGQEARLRCSPMKGHSHVYWYRQLPEEGLKFMVYLQKENIIDESGMPKERFSAEFPKEGPSILRIQQVVRGDSAAYFCASSPASGTSYNEQFFGPGTRLTVL.

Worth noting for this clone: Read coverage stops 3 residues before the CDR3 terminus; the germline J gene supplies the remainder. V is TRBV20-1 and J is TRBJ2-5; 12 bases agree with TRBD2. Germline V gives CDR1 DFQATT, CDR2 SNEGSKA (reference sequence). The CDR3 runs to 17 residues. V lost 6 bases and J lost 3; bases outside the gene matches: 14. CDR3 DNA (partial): TGCAGTGCCTCTAAGCCTAGCGGGAGGGTTGGGGAAGAGACC. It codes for CSASKPSGRVGEET. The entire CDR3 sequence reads CSASKPSGRVGEETQYF.

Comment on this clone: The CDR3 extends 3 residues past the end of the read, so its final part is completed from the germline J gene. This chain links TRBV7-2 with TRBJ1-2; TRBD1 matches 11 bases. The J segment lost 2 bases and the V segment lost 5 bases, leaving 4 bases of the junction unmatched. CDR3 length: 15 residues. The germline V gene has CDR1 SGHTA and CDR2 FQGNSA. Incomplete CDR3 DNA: TGTGCCAGCAGCGCGGGACAGGGGGACAACTATGGC. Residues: CASSAGQGDNYG. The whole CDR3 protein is CASSAGQGDNYGYTF.

The CDR3 DNA, read in part, is TGTGCCAGCAGCTTACCAGGGTCGGATACG. Its translation is CASSLPGSDT. The CDR3 in its entirety is CASSLPGSDTQYF. The chain carries TRBV7-3 and TRBJ2-3, with D perhaps TRBD1 (5 bases). The missing CDR3 end, 3 residues past where the read stops, is filled in from the germline J gene. The CDR3 is 13 residues long. Trimming removed 2 bases at V and 6 bases at J, with 9 bases between. Germline V gene sequence: CDR1 SGHTA, CDR2 FQGTGA.

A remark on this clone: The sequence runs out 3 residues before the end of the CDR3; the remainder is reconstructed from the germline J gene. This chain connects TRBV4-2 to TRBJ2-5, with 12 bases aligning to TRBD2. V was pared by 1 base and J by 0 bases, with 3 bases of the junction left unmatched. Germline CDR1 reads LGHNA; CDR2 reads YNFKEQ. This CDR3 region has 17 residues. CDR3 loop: CASSQGTSGTYQETQYF. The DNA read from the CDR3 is TGTGCCAGCAGCCAAGGGACTAGCGGGACGTACCAAGAGACC.

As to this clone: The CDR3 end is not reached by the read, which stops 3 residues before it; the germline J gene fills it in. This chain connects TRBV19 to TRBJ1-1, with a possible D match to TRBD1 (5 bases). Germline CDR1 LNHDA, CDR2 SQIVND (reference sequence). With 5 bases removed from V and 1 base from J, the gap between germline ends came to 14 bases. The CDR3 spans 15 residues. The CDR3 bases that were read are TGTGCCAGTAGTGTCAGACAGAAAACGAACACTGAA. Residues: CASSVRQKTNTE. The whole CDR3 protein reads CASSVRQKTNTEAFF.

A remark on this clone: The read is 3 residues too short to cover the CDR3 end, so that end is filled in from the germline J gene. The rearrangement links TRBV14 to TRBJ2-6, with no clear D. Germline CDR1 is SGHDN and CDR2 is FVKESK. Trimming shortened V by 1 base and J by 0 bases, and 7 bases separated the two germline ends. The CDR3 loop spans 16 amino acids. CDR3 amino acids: CASSQVVFSGANVLTF. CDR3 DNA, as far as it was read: TGTGCCAGCAGCCAAGTAGTTTTCTCTGGGGCCAACGTC. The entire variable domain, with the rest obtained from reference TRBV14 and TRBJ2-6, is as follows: EAGVTQFPSHSVIEKGQTVTLRCDPISGHDNLYWYRRVMGKEIKFLLHFVKESKQDESGMPNNRFLAERTGGTYSTLKVQPAELEDSGVYFCASSQVVFSGANVLTFGAGSRLTVL.

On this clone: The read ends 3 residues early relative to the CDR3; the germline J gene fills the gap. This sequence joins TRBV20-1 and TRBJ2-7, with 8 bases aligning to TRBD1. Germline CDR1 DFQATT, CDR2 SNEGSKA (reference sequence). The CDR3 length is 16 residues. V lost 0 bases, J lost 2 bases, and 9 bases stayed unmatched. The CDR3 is CSARDPGETGAYEQYF. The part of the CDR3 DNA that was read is TGCAGTGCTAGAGATCCAGGGGAGACAGGGGCCTACGAG.

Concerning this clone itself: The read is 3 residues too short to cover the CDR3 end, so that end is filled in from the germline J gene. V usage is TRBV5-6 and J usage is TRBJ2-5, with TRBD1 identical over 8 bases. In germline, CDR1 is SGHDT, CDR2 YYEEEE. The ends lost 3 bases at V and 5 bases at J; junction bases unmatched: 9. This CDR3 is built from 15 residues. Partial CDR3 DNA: TGTGCCAGCAGCTCGTGGACAGGGCAGTGGGAGACC. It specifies CASSSWTGQWET. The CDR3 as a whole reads CASSSWTGQWETQYF.

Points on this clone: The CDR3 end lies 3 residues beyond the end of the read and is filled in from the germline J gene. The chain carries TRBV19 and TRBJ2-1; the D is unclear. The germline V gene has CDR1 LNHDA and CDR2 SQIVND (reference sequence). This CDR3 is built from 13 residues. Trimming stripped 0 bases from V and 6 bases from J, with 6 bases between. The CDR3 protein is CASSIDPGNEQFF. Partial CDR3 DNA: TGTGCCAGTAGTATAGATCCCGGCAATGAG. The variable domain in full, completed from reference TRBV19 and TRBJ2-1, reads DGGITQSPKYLFRKEGQNVTLSCEQNLNHDAMYWYRQDPGQGLRLIYYSQIVNDFQKGDIAEGYSVSREKKESFPLTVTSAQKNPTAFYLCASSIDPGNEQFFGPGTRLTVL.

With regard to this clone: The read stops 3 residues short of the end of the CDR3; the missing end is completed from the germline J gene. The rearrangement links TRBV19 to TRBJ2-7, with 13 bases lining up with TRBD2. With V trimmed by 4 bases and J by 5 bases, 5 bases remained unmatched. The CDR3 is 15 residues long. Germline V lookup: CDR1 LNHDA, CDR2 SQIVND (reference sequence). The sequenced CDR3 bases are TGTGCCAGTAGTACCGGGACTAGCGGGAAGAACGAG. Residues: CASSTGTSGKNE. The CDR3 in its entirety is CASSTGTSGKNEQYF.

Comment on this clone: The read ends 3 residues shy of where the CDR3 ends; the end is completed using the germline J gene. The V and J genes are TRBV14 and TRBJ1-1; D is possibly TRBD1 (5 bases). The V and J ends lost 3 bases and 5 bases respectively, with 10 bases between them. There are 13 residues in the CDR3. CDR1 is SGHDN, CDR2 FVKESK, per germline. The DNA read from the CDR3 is TGTGCCAGCAGCCACGAAGGGGTAACTGAA. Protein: CASSHEGVTE. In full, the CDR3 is CASSHEGVTEAFF.

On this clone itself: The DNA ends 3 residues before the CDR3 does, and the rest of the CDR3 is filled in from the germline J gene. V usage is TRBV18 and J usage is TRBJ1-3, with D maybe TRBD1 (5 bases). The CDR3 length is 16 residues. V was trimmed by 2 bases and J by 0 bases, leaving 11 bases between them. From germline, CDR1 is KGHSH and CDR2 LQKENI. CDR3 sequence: CASSPREGYSGNTIYF. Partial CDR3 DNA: TGTGCCAGCTCACCAAGAGAGGGGTACTCTGGAAACACC.

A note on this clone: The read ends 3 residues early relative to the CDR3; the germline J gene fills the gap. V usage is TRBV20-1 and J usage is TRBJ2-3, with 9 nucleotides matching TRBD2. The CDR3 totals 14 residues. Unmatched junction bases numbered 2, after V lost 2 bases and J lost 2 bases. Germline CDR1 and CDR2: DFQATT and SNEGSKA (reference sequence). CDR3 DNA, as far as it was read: TGCAGTGCTAGACTAGCGGGGAACACAGATACG. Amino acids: CSARLAGNTDT. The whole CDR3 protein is CSARLAGNTDTQYF.

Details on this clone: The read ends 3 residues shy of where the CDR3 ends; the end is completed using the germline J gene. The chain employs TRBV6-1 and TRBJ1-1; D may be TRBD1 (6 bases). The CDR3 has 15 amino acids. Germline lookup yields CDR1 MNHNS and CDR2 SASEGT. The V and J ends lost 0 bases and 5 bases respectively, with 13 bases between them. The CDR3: CASSEAWRGRTEAFF. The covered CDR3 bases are TGTGCCAGCAGTGAAGCATGGCGGGGGCGGACTGAA.

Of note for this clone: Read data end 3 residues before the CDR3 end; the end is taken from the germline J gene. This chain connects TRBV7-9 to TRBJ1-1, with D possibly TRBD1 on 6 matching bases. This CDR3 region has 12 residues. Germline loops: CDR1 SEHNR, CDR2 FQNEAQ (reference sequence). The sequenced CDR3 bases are TGTGCCAGCAGCTTAGGGGGGCCGTGG. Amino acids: CASSLGGPW. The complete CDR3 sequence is CASSLGGPWAFF.

Incomplete CDR3 DNA: TGTGCCAGTAGTATAATGGGCCAAGGGACAGGGGGCCTTAACAATCAGCCC. Amino acids: CASSIMGQGTGGLNNQP. In full, the CDR3 reads CASSIMGQGTGGLNNQPQHF. The chain combines TRBV19 with TRBJ1-5; 12 nucleotides align to TRBD1. The read ends 3 residues early relative to the CDR3; the germline J gene fills the gap. The CDR3 is 20 amino acids. V was pared by 2 bases and J by 3 bases, with 14 bases of the junction left unmatched. In germline, CDR1 is LNHDA, CDR2 SQIVND (reference sequence).

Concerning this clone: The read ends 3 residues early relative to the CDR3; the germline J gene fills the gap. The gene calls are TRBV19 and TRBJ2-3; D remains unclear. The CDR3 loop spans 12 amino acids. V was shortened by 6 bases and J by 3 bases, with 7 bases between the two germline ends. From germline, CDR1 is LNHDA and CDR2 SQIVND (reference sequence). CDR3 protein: CASRPGTDTQYF. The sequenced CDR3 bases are TGTGCCAGTAGACCGGGTACAGATACG. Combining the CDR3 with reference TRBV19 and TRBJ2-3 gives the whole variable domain DGGITQSPKYLFRKEGQNVTLSCEQNLNHDAMYWYRQDPGQGLRLIYYSQIVNDFQKGDIAEGYSVSREKKESFPLTVTSAQKNPTAFYLCASRPGTDTQYFGPGTRLTVL.

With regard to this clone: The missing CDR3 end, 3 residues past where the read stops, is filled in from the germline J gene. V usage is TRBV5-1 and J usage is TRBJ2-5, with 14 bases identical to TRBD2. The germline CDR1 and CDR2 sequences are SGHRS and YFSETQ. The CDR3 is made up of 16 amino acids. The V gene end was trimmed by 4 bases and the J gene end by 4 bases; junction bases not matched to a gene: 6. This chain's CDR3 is CASSPTGLAGAETQYF. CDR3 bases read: TGCGCCAGCAGCCCGACGGGACTAGCGGGAGCAGAGACC.